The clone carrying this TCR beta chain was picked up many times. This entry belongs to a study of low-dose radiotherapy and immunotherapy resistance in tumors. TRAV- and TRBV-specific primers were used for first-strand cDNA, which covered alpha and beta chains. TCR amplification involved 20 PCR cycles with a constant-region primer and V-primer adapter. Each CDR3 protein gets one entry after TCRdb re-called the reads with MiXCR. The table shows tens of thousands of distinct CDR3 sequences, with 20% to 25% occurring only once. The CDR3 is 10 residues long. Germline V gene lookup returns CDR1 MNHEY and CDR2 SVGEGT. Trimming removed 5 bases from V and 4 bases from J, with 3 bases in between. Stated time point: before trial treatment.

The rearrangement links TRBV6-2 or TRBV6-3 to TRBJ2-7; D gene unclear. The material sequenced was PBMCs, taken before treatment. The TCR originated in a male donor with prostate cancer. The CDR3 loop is CASSRYEQYF. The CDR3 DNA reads TGTGCCAGCAGTCGTTACGAGCAGTACTTC.